The sequence of this T cell receptor beta chain was determined in a study of shared clonotypes between healthy human individuals. Deep-level settings were used for running the assay. TCRdb's copy holds only in-frame clones and misses some; the assay was immunoSEQ multiplex PCR. The sample lists more than 2,000,000 clones; around nine tenths were seen once. The investigators split CD4+ cells into a CD45RA+ naive subset and a CD45RA-negative memory subset. Remarks on this clone: Antigen unknown.

The trim removed 8 bases at V and 5 bases at J, leaving 4 bases unmatched. CDR1 is MGHDK and CDR2 is SYGVNS in the germline V gene. This CDR3 region has 14 residues. Whole-study findings and limits: Generally, naive subsets (rather than memory subsets) showed larger estimated richness. In a handful of donors, around 5% of naive CD4 clonotypes appeared in common.

J is TRBJ2-3 and V is TRBV25-1; the match to TRBD2 covers 13 bases. The receptor was isolated from a man aged 18-30 years in good health. Sequenced material: naive CD4+ T cells sorted from blood. Subset here: CD45RA+ positively selected. Here the CDR3 DNA reads TGTGCCAGCCGTGGGACTAGCGGGGTAGATACGCAGTATTTT. Its protein product is CASRGTSGVDTQYF.